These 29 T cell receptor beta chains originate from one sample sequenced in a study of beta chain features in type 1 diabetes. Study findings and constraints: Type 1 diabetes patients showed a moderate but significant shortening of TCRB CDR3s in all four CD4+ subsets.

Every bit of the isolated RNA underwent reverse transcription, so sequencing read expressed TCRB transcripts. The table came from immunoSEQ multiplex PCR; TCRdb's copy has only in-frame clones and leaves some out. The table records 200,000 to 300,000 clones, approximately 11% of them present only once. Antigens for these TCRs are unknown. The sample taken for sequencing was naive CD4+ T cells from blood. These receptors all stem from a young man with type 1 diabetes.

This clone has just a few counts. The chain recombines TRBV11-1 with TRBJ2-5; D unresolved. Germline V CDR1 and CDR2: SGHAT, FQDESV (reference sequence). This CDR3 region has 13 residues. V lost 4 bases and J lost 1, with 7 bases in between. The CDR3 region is CASSYPGQETQYF. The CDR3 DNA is TGTGCCAGCAGCTACCCGGGCCAAGAGACCCAGTACTTC.

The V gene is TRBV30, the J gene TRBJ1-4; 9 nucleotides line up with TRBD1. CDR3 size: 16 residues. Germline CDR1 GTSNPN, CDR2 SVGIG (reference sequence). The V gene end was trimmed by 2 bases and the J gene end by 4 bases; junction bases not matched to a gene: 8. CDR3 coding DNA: TGTGCCTGGAGTCCCAACGGACAGGGGTTTAATGAAAAACTGTTTTTT. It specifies CAWSPNGQGFNEKLFF. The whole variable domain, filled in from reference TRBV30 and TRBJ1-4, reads SQTIHQWPATLVQPVGSPLSLECTVEGTSNPNLYWYRQAAGRGLQLLFYSVGIGQISSEVPQNLSASRPQDRQFILSSKKLLLSDSGFYLCAWSPNGQGFNEKLFFGSGTQLSVL.

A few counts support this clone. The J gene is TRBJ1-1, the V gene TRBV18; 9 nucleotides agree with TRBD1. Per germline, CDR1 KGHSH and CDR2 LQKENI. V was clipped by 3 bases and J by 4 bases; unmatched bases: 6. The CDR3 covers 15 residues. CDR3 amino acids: CASSPVMGQGTEAFF. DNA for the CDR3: TGTGCCAGCTCACCCGTTATGGGACAGGGCACTGAAGCTTTCTTT.

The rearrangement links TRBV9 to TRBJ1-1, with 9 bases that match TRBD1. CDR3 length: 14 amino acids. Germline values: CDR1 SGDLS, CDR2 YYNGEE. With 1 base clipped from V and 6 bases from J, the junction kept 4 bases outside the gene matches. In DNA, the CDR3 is TGTGCCAGCAGCGTAAGTGACAGGGGGTCTGAAGCTTTCTTT. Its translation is CASSVSDRGSEAFF.

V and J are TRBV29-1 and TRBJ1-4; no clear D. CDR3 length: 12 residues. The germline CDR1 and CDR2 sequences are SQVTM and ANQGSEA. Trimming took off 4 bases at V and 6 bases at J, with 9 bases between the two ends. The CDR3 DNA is TGCAGCGTTGTGGAGGGAGATGAAAAACTGTTTTTT. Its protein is CSVVEGDEKLFF.

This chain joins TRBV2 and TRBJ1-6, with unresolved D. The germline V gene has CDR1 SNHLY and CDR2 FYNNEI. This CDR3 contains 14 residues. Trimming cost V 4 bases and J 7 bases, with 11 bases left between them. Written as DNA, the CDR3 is TGTGCCAGCAGTGCGAGGGAAACAAATTCACCCCTCCACTTT. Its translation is CASSARETNSPLHF. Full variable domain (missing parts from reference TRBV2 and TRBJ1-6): EPEVTQTPSHQVTQMGQEVILRCVPISNHLYFYWYRQILGQKVEFLVSFYNNEISEKSEIFDDQFSVERPDGSNFTLKIRSTKLEDSAMYFCASSARETNSPLHFGNGTRLTVT.

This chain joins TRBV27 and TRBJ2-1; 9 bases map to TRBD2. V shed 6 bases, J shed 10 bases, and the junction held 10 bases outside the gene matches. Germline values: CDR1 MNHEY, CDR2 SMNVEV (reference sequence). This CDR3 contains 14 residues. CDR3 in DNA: TGTGCCAGCAGCCAGGTAGCGGGGGTGCACGAGCAGTTCTTC. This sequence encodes CASSQVAGVHEQFF.

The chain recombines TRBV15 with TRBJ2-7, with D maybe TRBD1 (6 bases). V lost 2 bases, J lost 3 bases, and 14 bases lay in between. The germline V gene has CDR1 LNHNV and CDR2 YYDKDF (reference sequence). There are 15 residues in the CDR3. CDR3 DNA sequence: TGTGCCACCAGCAGACGCAGGGGAGTGAACTACGAGCAGTACTTC. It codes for CATSRRRGVNYEQYF. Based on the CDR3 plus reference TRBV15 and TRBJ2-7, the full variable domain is DAMVIQNPRYQVTQFGKPVTLSCSQTLNHNVMYWYQQKSSQAPKLLFHYYDKDFNNEADTPDNFQSRRPNTSFCFLDIRSPGLGDTAMYLCATSRRRGVNYEQYFGPGTRLTVT.

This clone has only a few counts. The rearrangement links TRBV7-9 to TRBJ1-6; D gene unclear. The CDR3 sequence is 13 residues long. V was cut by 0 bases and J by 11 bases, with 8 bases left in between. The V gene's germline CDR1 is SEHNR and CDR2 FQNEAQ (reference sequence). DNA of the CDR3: TGTGCCAGCAGCTTAGCCATAGTAGCACCCCTCCACTTT. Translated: CASSLAIVAPLHF.

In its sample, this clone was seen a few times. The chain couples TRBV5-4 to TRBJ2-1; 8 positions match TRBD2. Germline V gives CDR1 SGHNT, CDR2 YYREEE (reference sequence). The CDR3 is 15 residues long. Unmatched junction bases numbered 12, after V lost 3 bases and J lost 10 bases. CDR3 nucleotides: TGTGCCAGCAGCTCGGAGGCGGGGGGATATAGGGAGCAGTTCTTC. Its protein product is CASSSEAGGYREQFF.

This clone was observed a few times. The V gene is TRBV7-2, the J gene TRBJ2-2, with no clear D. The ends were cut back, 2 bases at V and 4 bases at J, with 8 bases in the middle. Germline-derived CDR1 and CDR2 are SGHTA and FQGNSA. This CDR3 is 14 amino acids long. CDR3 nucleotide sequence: TGTGCCAGCAGCTTATTCTTTGTCACCGGGGAGCTGTTTTTT. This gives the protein CASSLFFVTGELFF.

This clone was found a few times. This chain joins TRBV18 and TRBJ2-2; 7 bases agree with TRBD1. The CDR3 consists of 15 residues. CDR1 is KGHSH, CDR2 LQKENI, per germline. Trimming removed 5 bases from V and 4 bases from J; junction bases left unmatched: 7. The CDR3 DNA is TGTGCCAGCTCAAAGACAACAGGGGTCACCGGGGAGCTGTTTTTT. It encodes CASSKTTGVTGELFF.

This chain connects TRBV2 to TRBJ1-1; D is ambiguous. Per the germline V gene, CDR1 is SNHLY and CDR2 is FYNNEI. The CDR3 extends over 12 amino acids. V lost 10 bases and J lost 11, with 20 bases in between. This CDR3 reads CATSGYAPKAFF. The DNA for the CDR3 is TGTGCCACGTCAGGATATGCGCCGAAGGCTTTCTTT.

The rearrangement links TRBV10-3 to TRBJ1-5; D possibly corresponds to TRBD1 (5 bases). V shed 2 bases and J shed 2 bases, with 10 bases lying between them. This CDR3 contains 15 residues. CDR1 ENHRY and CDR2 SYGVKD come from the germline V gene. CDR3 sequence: CAISEAREGNQPQHF. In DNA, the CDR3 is TGTGCCATCAGTGAGGCCAGGGAGGGCAATCAGCCCCAGCATTTT.

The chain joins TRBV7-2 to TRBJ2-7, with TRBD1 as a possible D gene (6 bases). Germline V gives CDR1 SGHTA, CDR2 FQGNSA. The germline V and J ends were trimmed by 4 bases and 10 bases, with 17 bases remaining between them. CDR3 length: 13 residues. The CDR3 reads CASSSDRSWDQYF. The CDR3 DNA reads TGTGCCAGCAGCTCGGACAGATCTTGGGATCAGTACTTC.

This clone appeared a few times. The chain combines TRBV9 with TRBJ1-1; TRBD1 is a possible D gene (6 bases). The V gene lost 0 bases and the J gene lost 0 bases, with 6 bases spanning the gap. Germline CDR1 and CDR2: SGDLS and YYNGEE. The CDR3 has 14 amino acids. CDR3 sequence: CASSVAGVNTEAFF. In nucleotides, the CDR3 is TGTGCCAGCAGCGTAGCAGGGGTGAACACTGAAGCTTTCTTT.

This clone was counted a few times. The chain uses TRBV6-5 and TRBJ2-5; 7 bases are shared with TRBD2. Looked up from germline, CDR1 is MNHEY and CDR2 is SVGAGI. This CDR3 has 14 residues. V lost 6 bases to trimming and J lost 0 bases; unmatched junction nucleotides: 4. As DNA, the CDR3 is TGTGCCAGCAGCCGCGGGGGATACCAAGAGACCCAGTACTTC. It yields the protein CASSRGGYQETQYF.

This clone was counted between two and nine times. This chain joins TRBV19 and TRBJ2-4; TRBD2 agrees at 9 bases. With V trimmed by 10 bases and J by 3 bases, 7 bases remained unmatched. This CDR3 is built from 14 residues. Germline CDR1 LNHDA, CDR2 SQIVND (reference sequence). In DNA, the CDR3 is TGTGCCACCACCGGCGGGAGGGGCAAAAACATTCAGTACTTC. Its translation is CATTGGRGKNIQYF.

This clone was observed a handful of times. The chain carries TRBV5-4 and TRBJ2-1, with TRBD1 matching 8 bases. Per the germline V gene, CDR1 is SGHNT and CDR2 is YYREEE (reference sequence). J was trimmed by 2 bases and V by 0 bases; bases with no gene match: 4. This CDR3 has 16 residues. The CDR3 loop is CASSLGTGLAYNEQFF. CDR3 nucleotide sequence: TGTGCCAGCAGCTTGGGGACAGGGCTGGCCTACAATGAGCAGTTCTTC.

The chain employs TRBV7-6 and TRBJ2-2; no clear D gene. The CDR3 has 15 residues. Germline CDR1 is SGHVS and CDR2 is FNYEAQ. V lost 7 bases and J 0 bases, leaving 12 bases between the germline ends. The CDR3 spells CASTLDRPNTGELFF. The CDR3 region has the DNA TGTGCCAGCACCCTAGACCGCCCGAACACCGGGGAGCTGTTTTTT.

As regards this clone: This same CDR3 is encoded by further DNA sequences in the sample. CDR3 region: CASSLVGASYEQYF. The DNA for the CDR3 is TGTGCCAGCAGCTTAGTCGGTGCTTCCTACGAGCAGTACTTC. This chain uses TRBV7-9 with TRBJ2-7; no clear D. The CDR3 has 14 residues. Per germline, CDR1 SEHNR and CDR2 FQNEAQ (reference sequence). Trimming took 1 base from V and 1 from J, leaving 8 bases between them.

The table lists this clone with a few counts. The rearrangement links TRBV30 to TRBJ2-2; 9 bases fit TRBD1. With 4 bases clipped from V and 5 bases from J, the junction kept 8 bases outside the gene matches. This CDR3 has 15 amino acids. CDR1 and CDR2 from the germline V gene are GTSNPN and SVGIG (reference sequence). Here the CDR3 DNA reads TGTGCCTGGAAACACCGGGACAGGGCAACCGGGGAGCTGTTTTTT. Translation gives CAWKHRDRATGELFF.

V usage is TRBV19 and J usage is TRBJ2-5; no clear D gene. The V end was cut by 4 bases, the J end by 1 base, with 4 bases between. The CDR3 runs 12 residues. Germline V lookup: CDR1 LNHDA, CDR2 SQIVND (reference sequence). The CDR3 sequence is CASSNIQETQYF. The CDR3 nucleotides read TGTGCCAGTAGTAACATCCAAGAGACCCAGTACTTC.

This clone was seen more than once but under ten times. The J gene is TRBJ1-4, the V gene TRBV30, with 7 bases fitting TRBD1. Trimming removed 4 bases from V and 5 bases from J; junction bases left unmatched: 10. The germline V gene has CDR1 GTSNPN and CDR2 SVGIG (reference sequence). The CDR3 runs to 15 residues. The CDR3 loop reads CAWNPWGRGNEKLFF. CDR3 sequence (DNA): TGTGCCTGGAATCCCTGGGGCAGGGGGAATGAAAAACTGTTTTTT.

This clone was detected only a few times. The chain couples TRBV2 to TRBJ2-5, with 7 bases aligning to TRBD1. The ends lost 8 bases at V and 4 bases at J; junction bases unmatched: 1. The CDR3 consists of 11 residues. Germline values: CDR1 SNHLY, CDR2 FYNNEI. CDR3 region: CASDRAETQYF. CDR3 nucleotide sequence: TGTGCCAGCGACAGGGCAGAGACCCAGTACTTC. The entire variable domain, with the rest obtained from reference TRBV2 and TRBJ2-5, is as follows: EPEVTQTPSHQVTQMGQEVILRCVPISNHLYFYWYRQILGQKVEFLVSFYNNEISEKSEIFDDQFSVERPDGSNFTLKIRSTKLEDSAMYFCASDRAETQYFGPGTRLLVL.

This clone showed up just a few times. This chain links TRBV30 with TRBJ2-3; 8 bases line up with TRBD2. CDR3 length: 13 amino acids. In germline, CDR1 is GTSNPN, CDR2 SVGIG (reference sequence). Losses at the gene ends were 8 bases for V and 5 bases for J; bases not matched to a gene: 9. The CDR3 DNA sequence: TGTGCCAGGGACGGGGGGGCTGGAGATACGCAGTATTTT. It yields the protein CARDGGAGDTQYF.

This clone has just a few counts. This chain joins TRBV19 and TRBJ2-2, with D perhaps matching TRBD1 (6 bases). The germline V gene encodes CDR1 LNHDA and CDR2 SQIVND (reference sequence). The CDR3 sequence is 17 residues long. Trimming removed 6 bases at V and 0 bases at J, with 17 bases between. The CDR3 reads CASRGTGRRSNTGELFF. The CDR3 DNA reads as TGTGCCAGTAGGGGCACAGGGCGCCGTTCGAACACCGGGGAGCTGTTTTTT.

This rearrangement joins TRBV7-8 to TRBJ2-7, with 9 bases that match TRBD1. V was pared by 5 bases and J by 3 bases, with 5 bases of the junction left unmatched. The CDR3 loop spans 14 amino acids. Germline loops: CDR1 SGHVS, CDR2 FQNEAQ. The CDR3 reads CASSRTGVLYEQYF. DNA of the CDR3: TGTGCCAGCAGCAGGACAGGGGTCCTCTACGAGCAGTACTTC.

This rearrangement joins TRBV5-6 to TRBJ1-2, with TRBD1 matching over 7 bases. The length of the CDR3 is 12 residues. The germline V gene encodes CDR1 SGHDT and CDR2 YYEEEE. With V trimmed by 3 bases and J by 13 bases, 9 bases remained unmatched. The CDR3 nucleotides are TGTGCCAGCAGCTGGGGACAGCGACCTAGCACCTTC. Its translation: CASSWGQRPSTF.